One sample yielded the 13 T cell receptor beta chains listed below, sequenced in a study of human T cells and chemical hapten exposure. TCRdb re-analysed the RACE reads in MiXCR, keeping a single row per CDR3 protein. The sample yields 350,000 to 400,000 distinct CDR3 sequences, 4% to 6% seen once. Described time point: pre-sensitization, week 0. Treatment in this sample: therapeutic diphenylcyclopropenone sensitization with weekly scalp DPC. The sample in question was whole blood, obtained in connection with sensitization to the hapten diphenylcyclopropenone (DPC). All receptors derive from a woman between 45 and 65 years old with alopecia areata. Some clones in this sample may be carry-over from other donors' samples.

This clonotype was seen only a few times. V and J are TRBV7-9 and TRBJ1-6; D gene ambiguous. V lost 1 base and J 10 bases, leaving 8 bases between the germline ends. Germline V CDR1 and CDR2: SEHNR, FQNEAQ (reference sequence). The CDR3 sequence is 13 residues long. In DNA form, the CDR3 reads TGTGCCAGCAGCTTAGATGAGGGATCACCCCTCCACTTT. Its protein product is CASSLDEGSPLHF.

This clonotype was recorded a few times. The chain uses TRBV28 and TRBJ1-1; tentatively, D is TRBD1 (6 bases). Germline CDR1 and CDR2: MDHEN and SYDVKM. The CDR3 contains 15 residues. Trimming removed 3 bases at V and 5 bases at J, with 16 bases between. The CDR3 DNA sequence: TGTGCCAGCAGTTTTGACGAGGGGGGCCGGACTGAAGCTTTCTTT. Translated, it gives CASSFDEGGRTEAFF.

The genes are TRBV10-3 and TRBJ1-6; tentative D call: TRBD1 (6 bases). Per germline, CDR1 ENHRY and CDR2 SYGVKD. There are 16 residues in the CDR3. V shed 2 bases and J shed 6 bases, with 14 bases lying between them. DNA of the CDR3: TGTGCCATCAGTGAGCCAACAGGGATAAGTAATTCACCCCTCCACTTT. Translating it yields CAISEPTGISNSPLHF.

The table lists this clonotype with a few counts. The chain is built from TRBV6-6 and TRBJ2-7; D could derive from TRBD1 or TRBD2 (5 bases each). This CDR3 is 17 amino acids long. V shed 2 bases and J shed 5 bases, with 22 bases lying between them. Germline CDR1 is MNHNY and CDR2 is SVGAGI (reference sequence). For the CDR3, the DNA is TGTGCCAGCAGTTACGAAAGAACCCTCGGGGCTTTACACGAGCAGTACTTC. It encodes CASSYERTLGALHEQYF.

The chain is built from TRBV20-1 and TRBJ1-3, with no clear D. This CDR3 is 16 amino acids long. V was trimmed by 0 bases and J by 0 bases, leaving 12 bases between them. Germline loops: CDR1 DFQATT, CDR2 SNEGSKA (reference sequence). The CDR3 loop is CSARDPAGNSGNTIYF. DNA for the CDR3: TGCAGTGCTAGAGATCCGGCAGGCAACTCTGGAAACACCATATATTTT.

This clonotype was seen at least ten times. CDR3 region: CASSEVRRGFWYF. CDR3 in DNA: TGTGCCAGCAGTGAAGTTCGACGGGGGTTTTGGTACTTC. The chain joins TRBV2 to TRBJ2-7, with D possibly being TRBD2 (6 bases). CDR3 length equals 13 residues. V dropped 1 base and J dropped 12 bases, with 16 bases sitting between them. The germline gives CDR1 SNHLY, CDR2 FYNNEI.

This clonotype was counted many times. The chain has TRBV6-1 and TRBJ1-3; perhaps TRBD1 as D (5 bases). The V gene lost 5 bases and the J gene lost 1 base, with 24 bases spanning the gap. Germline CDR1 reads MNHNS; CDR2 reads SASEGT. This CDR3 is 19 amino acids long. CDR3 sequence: CASSPAGTGLALSGNTIYF. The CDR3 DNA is TGTGCCAGCAGTCCAGCCGGGACGGGTTTGGCCTTATCTGGAAACACCATATATTTT.

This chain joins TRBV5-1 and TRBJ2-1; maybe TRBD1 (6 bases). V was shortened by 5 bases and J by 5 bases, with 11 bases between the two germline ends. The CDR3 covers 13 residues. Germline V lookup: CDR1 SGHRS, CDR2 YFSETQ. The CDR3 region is CASRQGVNNEQFF. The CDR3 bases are TGCGCCAGCAGACAGGGCGTGAACAATGAGCAGTTCTTC. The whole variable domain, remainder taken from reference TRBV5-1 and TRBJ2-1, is KAGVTQTPRYLIKTRGQQVTLSCSPISGHRSVSWYQQTPGQGLQFLFEYFSETQRNKGNFPGRFSGRQFSNSRSEMNVSTLELGDSALYLCASRQGVNNEQFFGPGTRLTVL.

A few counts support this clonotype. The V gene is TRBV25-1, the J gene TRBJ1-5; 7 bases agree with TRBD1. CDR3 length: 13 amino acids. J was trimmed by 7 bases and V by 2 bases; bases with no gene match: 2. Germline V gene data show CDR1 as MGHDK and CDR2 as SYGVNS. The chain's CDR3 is CASSEGDRQPQHF. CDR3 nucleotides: TGTGCCAGCAGTGAAGGGGACAGACAGCCCCAGCATTTT.

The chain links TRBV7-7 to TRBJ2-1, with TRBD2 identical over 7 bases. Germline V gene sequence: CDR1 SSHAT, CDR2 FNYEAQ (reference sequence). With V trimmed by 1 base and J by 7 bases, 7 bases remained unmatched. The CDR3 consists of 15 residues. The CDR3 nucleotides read TGTGCCAGCAGCTTAGAACCGGGAGCGGGGAATGAGCAGTTCTTC. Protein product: CASSLEPGAGNEQFF.

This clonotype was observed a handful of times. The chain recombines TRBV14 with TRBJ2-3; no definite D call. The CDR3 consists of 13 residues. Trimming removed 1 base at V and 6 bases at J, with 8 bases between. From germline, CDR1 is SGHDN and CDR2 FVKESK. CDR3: CASSQGPPDTQYF. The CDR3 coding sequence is TGTGCCAGCAGCCAAGGTCCCCCGGATACGCAGTATTTT.

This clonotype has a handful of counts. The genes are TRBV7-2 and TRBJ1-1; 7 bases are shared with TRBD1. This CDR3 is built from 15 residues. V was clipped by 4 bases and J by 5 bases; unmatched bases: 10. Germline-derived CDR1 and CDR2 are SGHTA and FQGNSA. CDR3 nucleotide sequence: TGTGCCAGCAGCTCCACGGGGAGGGGGCATACTGAAGCTTTCTTT. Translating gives CASSSTGRGHTEAFF. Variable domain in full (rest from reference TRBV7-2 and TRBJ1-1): GAGVSQSPSNKVTEKGKDVELRCDPISGHTALYWYRQSLGQGLEFLIYFQGNSAPDKSGLPSDRFSAERTGGSVSTLTIQRTQQEDSAVYLCASSSTGRGHTEAFFGQGTRLTVV.

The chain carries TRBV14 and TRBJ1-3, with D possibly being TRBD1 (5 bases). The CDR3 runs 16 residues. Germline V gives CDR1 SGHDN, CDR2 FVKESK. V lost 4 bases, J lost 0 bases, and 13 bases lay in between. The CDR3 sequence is CASSLEQGYSGNTIYF. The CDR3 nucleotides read TGTGCCAGCAGCCTCGAGCAGGGTTACTCTGGAAACACCATATATTTT.